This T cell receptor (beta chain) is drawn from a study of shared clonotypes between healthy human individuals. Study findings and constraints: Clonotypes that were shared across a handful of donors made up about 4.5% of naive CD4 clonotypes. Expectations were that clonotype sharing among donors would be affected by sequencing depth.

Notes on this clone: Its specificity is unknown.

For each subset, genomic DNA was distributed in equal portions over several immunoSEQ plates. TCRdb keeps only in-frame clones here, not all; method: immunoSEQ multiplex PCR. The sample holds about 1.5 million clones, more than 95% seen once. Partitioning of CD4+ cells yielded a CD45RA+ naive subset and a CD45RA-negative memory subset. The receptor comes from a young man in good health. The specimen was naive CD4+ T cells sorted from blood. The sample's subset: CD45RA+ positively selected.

The CDR3 nucleotides are TGTGCCAGCAGCTTCGGAACGGTTAACTATGGCTACACCTTC. This sequence encodes CASSFGTVNYGYTF. The gene calls are TRBV5-4 and TRBJ1-2; D remains unclear. V was pared by 2 bases and J by 1 base, with 9 bases between. This CDR3 has 14 residues. Germline CDR1 is SGHNT and CDR2 is YYREEE (reference sequence).